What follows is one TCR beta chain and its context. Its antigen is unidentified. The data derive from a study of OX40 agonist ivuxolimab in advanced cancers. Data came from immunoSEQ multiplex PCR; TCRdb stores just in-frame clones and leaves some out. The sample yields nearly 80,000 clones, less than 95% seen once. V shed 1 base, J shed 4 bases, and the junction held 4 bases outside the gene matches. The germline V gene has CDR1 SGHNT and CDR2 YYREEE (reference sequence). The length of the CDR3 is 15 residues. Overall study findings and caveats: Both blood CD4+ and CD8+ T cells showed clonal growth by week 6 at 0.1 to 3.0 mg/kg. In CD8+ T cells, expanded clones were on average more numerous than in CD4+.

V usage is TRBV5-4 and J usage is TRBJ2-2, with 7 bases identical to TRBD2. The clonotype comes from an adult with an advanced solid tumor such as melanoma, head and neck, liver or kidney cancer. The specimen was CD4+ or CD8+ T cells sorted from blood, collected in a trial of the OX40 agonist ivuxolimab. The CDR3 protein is CASSLLGGGTGELFF. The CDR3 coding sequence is TGTGCCAGCAGCTTGCTTGGCGGGGGCACCGGGGAGCTGTTTTTT. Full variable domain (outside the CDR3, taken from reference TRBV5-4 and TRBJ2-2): ETGVTQSPTHLIKTRGQQVTLRCSSQSGHNTVSWYQQALGQGPQFIFQYYREEENGRGNFPPRFSGLQFPNYSSELNVNALELDDSALYLCASSLLGGGTGELFFGEGSRLTVL.